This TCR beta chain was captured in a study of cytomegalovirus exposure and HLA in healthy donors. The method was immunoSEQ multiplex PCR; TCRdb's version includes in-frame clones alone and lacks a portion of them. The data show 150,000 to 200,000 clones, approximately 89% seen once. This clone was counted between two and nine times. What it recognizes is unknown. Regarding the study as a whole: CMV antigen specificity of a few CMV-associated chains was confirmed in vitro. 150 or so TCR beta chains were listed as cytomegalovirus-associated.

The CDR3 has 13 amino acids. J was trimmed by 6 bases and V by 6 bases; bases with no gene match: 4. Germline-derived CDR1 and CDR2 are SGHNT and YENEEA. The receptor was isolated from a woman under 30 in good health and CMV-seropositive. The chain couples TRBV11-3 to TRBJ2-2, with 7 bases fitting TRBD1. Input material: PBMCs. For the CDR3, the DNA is TGTGCCAGCAGACAGACAGGGCCCGGGGAGCTGTTTTTT. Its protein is CASRQTGPGELFF.